The next 20 T cell receptor beta chains were all read from a single sample in a study of cytomegalovirus exposure and HLA in healthy donors. Method: immunoSEQ multiplex PCR; TCRdb's copy keeps in-frame clones and lacks some. The sample shows hundreds of thousands of clones, roughly 87% of them seen only once. The material sequenced was PBMCs. The receptors shown here come from a man younger than 35 in good health and CMV-seropositive.

In its sample, this clone was seen a few times. The gene calls are TRBV19 and TRBJ1-2; D is unresolved. Germline V CDR1 and CDR2: LNHDA, SQIVND (reference sequence). V was shortened by 10 bases and J by 8 bases, with 20 bases between the two germline ends. There are 13 residues in the CDR3. The CDR3 DNA follows: TGTGCCACCCAAAGGTGGAGGTCCGACGGCTACACCTTC. Encoded protein: CATQRWRSDGYTF.

This clone showed up just once. This chain links TRBV7-2 with TRBJ2-7; 13 nucleotides match TRBD2. This CDR3 has 15 residues. V shed 5 bases and J 5 bases; nucleotides not matched to a gene: 6. Germline assignment: CDR1 SGHTA and CDR2 FQGNSA. The CDR3 region has the DNA TGTGCCAGCAGCCAGGGACTAGCGGGAAACGACGAGCAGTACTTC. Its protein product is CASSQGLAGNDEQYF.

The chain uses TRBV5-1 and TRBJ2-1, with a weak D call TRBD2 (6 bases). CDR3 size: 15 residues. The germline CDR1 and CDR2 sequences are SGHRS and YFSETQ. Trimming cost V 5 bases and J 8 bases, with 20 bases left between them. The CDR3 DNA is TGCGCCAGCAGTTTCGGGAGTTCCACCCTGGATGAGCAGTTCTTC. This translates into CASSFGSSTLDEQFF. Supplemented by reference TRBV5-1 and TRBJ2-1, the full variable domain reads KAGVTQTPRYLIKTRGQQVTLSCSPISGHRSVSWYQQTPGQGLQFLFEYFSETQRNKGNFPGRFSGRQFSNSRSEMNVSTLELGDSALYLCASSFGSSTLDEQFFGPGTRLTVL.

This rearrangement joins TRBV12-5 to TRBJ2-7, with no clear D. Between the trimmed V and J ends, which lost 6 bases and 0 bases, there was a span of 15 bases. In germline, CDR1 is LGHNT, CDR2 FRNRAP. The CDR3 sequence is 15 residues long. The CDR3 spells CASGFQHPTSYEQYF. CDR3 coding DNA: TGTGCTAGTGGCTTCCAACACCCGACCTCCTACGAGCAGTACTTC. The full variable domain, in which reference TRBV12-5 and TRBJ2-7 provide the parts outside the CDR3, is DARVTQTPRHKVTEMGQEVTMRCQPILGHNTVFWYRQTMMQGLELLAYFRNRAPLDDSGMPKDRFSAEMPDATLATLKIQPSEPRDSAVYFCASGFQHPTSYEQYFGPGTRLTVT.

The chain has TRBV7-6 and TRBJ2-1, with D perhaps assigned TRBD1 or TRBD2 (5 bases each). This CDR3 spans 17 amino acids. V lost 4 bases and J lost 3, with 19 bases in between. Germline V gene data show CDR1 as SGHVS and CDR2 as FNYEAQ. The CDR3 DNA is TGTGCCAGCAGCTCTGACCCCCCGGGACGGTTCTACAATGAGCAGTTCTTC. Residues: CASSSDPPGRFYNEQFF.

This chain uses TRBV5-1 with TRBJ1-2, with 8 bases that match TRBD1. The CDR3 consists of 15 residues. Germline CDR1 SGHRS, CDR2 YFSETQ. Unmatched junction bases numbered 13, after V lost 4 bases and J lost 8 bases. The CDR3 coding sequence is TGCGCCAGCAGCCCCAACTCCAGGGGGCATGCAGGCTACACCTTC. It translates to CASSPNSRGHAGYTF.

The V call is TRBV27, the J call TRBJ2-7, with TRBD2 matching over 8 bases. V dropped 5 bases and J dropped 4; count of bases not matched to a gene: 1. Germline V gene lookup returns CDR1 MNHEY and CDR2 SMNVEV (reference sequence). The CDR3 is 12 residues long. The CDR3 loop reads CASSSGGYEQYF. CDR3 coding DNA: TGTGCCAGCAGTAGCGGGGGATACGAGCAGTACTTC.

The V gene is TRBV6-5, the J gene TRBJ2-3, with 9 bases fitting TRBD2. The CDR3 has 13 amino acids. Per germline, CDR1 MNHEY and CDR2 SVGAGI. V lost 6 bases, J lost 7 bases, and 5 bases stayed unmatched. This CDR3 is CASRRGLAYTQYF. The CDR3 nucleotides are TGTGCCAGCAGGCGGGGACTAGCCTATACGCAGTATTTT.

This clone came up once. The rearrangement uses TRBV28 and TRBJ1-5; no clear D gene. V lost 6 bases and J 6 bases, leaving 12 bases between the germline ends. The CDR3 consists of 13 residues. Germline-derived CDR1 and CDR2 are MDHEN and SYDVKM. The CDR3 nucleotides are TGTGCCAGCAGAAGTTACCTGCGTCAGCCCCAGCATTTT. Residues: CASRSYLRQPQHF.

The chain carries TRBV6-5 and TRBJ1-5; perhaps TRBD1 as D (6 bases). The CDR3 length is 13 residues. Germline V gene sequence: CDR1 MNHEY, CDR2 SVGAGI. V was shortened by 5 bases and J by 6 bases, with 11 bases between the two germline ends. The CDR3 sequence: CASSRGGRQPQHF. The CDR3 coding sequence is TGTGCCAGCAGTAGGGGGGGACGTCAGCCCCAGCATTTT.

DNA for the CDR3: TGTGCCAGCAGCTTAGATCGAGCAGGGGCAAACTATGGCTACACCTTC. It yields the protein CASSLDRAGANYGYTF. The gene calls are TRBV7-2 and TRBJ1-2, with D possibly TRBD1 on 6 matching bases. Per germline, CDR1 SGHTA and CDR2 FQGNSA. The CDR3 is 16 residues long. Trimming removed 1 base at V and 2 bases at J, with 14 bases between.

The chain joins TRBV5-4 to TRBJ1-4, with a weak D call TRBD1 (6 bases). There are 15 residues in the CDR3. Germline-derived CDR1 and CDR2 are SGHNT and YYREEE (reference sequence). Trimming took 4 bases from V and 8 from J, leaving 18 bases between them. CDR3 loop: CASSKTTGEDEKLFF. The CDR3 bases are TGTGCCAGCAGCAAAACGACAGGAGAGGACGAAAAACTGTTTTTT. Full variable domain (missing parts from reference TRBV5-4 and TRBJ1-4): ETGVTQSPTHLIKTRGQQVTLRCSSQSGHNTVSWYQQALGQGPQFIFQYYREEENGRGNFPPRFSGLQFPNYSSELNVNALELDDSALYLCASSKTTGEDEKLFFGSGTQLSVL.

The V gene is TRBV19, the J gene TRBJ1-2, with a weak D call TRBD1 (6 bases). The CDR3 loop spans 17 amino acids. Germline values: CDR1 LNHDA, CDR2 SQIVND (reference sequence). Between the trimmed V and J ends, which lost 3 bases and 3 bases, there was a span of 20 bases. DNA for the CDR3: TGTGCCAGTAGTATGCCGACCTACAGGGAGGTTTACTATGGCTACACCTTC. As protein: CASSMPTYREVYYGYTF.

This clone was observed many times. This chain joins TRBV30 and TRBJ2-3, with no clear D. This CDR3 contains 12 residues. Per the germline V gene, CDR1 is GTSNPN and CDR2 is SVGIG (reference sequence). V lost 2 bases and J 9 bases, leaving 12 bases between the germline ends. CDR3 loop: CAWSTLLVTQYF. The CDR3 DNA is TGTGCCTGGAGTACCCTACTCGTAACGCAGTATTTT.

V usage is TRBV5-6 and J usage is TRBJ1-2; D is unclear. The CDR3 has 14 amino acids. Deletions cut 3 bases from V and 8 bases from J, with 17 bases between. Germline CDR1 is SGHDT and CDR2 is YYEEEE. For the CDR3, the DNA is TGTGCCAGCAGCTATTACCGAAGAGCAGGAGGCTACACCTTC. This codes for CASSYYRRAGGYTF.

This chain connects TRBV2 to TRBJ1-1; D is possibly TRBD1 (5 bases). V gave up 6 bases and J gave up 4 bases, with 21 bases separating them. Germline CDR1 and CDR2: SNHLY and FYNNEI. The CDR3 contains 16 residues. The CDR3 is CASSQGAWLRGTEAFF. The DNA for the CDR3 is TGTGCCAGCAGCCAGGGTGCATGGTTACGGGGCACTGAAGCTTTCTTT.

CDR3 in DNA: TGTGCCTGGAGTACCCGGAGGGGAGAGACCCAGTACTTC. Protein product: CAWSTRRGETQYF. This rearrangement joins TRBV30 to TRBJ2-5, with a tentative D call TRBD2 (6 bases). The CDR3 is made up of 13 amino acids. V lost 2 bases, J lost 4 bases, and 11 bases lay in between. Germline lookup yields CDR1 GTSNPN and CDR2 SVGIG (reference sequence).

The rearrangement links TRBV5-1 to TRBJ2-3; TRBD1 aligns across 7 bases. V gave up 3 bases and J gave up 2 bases; unmatched junction bases: 3. Looked up from germline, CDR1 is SGHRS and CDR2 is YFSETQ. This CDR3 has 14 amino acids. The CDR3 DNA follows: TGCGCCAGCAGCTACGACAGGGCCACAGATACGCAGTATTTT. Its translation is CASSYDRATDTQYF.

This rearrangement joins TRBV5-4 to TRBJ2-7, with D possibly being TRBD1 (5 bases). The CDR3 extends over 13 amino acids. Between the trimmed V and J ends, which lost 2 bases and 2 bases, there was a span of 8 bases. The V gene's germline CDR1 is SGHNT and CDR2 YYREEE (reference sequence). Here the CDR3 reads CASSLRGAYEQYF. The CDR3 DNA sequence: TGTGCCAGCAGCTTAAGGGGTGCCTACGAGCAGTACTTC.

The chain links TRBV7-9 to TRBJ1-2; 10 bases are shared with TRBD1. CDR3 length: 14 amino acids. Germline V gene data show CDR1 as SEHNR and CDR2 as FQNEAQ (reference sequence). V lost 3 bases, J lost 4 bases, and 2 bases stayed unmatched. Written as DNA, the CDR3 is TGTGCCAGCAGCTTGACAGGGGGCGTCTATGGCTACACCTTC. The encoded protein is CASSLTGGVYGYTF.